These 2 T cell receptor beta chains were all obtained from the same sample, sequenced in a study of blood T cell repertoires in COVID-19. The method was immunoSEQ multiplex PCR; TCRdb's version includes in-frame clones alone and lacks a portion of them. The sample yields about 190,000 clones, under 80% seen once. The sample taken for sequencing was PBMCs or T cells enriched from blood (not recorded which). These receptors were obtained from a woman aged 50 to 65 with acute COVID-19.

In this sample, this clone is medium-sized. The J gene is TRBJ2-5, the V gene TRBV6-1; D may be TRBD1 (6 bases). V was cut by 8 bases and J by 3 bases, with 19 bases left in between. Germline CDR1 is MNHNS and CDR2 is SASEGT. The CDR3 has 15 amino acids. The CDR3 DNA reads as TGTGCCAGCCAACGGGGCAGGGGAACAAAAGAGACCCAGTACTTC. Protein product: CASQRGRGTKETQYF.

The chain couples TRBV3-1 (or the pseudogene TRBV3-2) to TRBJ1-5, with 7 nucleotides matching TRBD1. The CDR3 covers 14 residues. Germline V gene data show CDR1 as LGHDT and CDR2 as YNNKEL (reference sequence). The V segment lost 4 bases and the J segment 4 bases; nucleotides outside the gene matches: 4. Written as DNA, the CDR3 is TGTGCCAGCAGCCCGGGACAGCCGAATCAGCCCCAGCATTTT. As protein: CASSPGQPNQPQHF.